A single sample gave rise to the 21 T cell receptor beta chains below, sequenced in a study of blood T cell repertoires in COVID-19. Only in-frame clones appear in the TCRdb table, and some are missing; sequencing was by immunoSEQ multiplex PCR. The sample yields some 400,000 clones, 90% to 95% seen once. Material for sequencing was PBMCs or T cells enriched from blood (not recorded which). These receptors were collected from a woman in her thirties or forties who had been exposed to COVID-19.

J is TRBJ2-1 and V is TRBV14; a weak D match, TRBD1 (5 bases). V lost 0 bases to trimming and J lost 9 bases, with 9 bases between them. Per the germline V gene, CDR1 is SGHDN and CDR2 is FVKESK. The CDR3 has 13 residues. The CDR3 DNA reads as TGTGCCAGCAGCCAAGATCTTAGGGGTGAGCAGTTCTTC. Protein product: CASSQDLRGEQFF.

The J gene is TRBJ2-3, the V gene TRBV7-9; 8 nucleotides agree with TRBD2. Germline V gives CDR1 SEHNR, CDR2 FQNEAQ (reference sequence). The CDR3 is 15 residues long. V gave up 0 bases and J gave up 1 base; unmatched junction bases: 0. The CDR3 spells CASSLATSGTDTQYF. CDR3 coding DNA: TGTGCCAGCAGCTTAGCGACTAGCGGCACAGATACGCAGTATTTT.

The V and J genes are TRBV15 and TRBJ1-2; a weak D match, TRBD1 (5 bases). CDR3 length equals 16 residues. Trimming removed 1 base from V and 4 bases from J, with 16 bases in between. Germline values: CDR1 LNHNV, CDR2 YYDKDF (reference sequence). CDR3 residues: CATSRGDNRLSYGYTF. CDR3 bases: TGTGCCACCAGCAGAGGGGATAACAGGCTGAGCTATGGCTACACCTTC.

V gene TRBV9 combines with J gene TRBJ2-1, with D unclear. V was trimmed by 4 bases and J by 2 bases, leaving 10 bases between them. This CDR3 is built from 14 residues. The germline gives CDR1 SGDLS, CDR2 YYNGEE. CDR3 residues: CASSPSRAYNEQFF. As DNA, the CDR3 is TGTGCCAGCAGCCCCAGCCGGGCCTACAATGAGCAGTTCTTC.

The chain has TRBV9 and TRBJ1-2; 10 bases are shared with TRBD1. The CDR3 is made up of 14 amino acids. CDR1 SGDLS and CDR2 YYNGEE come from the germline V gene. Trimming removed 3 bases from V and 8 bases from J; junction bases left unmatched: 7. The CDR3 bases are TGTGCCAGCAGCGGAAGACAGGGGGCGCGGGGCTACACCTTC. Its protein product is CASSGRQGARGYTF.

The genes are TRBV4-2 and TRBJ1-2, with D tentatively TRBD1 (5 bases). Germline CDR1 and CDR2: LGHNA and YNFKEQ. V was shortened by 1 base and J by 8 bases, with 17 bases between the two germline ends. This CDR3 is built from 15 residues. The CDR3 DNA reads TGTGCCAGCAGCCAAGTGGGGGGTACTACTCCGGGCTACACCTTC. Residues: CASSQVGGTTPGYTF.

CDR3 loop: CASSEALQGGYGYTF. The CDR3 DNA follows: TGTGCCAGCAGTGAAGCGCTTCAAGGGGGCTATGGCTACACCTTC. The chain combines TRBV6-1 with TRBJ1-2; D possibly corresponds to TRBD1 (6 bases). Germline V gene data show CDR1 as MNHNS and CDR2 as SASEGT. The CDR3 contains 15 residues. Trimming removed 0 bases from V and 4 bases from J, with 12 bases in between.

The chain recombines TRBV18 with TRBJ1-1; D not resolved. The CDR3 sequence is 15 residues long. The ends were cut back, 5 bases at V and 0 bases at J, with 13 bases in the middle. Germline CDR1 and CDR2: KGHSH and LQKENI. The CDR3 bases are TGTGCCAGCTCAGAAAGCCAGCGGATGAACACTGAAGCTTTCTTT. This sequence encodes CASSESQRMNTEAFF. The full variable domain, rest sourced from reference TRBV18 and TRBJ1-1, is NAGVMQNPRHLVRRRGQEARLRCSPMKGHSHVYWYRQLPEEGLKFMVYLQKENIIDESGMPKERFSAEFPKEGPSILRIQQVVRGDSAAYFCASSESQRMNTEAFFGQGTRLTVV.

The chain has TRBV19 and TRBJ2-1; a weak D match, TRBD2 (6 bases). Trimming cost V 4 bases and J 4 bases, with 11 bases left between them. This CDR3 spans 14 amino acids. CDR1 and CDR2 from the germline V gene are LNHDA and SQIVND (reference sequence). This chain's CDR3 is CASSTGTSYNEQFF. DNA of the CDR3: TGTGCCAGTAGTACCGGGACTTCTTACAATGAGCAGTTCTTC. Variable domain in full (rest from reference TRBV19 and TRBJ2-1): DGGITQSPKYLFRKEGQNVTLSCEQNLNHDAMYWYRQDPGQGLRLIYYSQIVNDFQKGDIAEGYSVSREKKESFPLTVTSAQKNPTAFYLCASSTGTSYNEQFFGPGTRLTVL.

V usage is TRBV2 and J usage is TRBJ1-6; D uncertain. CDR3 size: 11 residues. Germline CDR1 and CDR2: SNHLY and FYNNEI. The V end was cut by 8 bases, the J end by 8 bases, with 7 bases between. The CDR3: CASHADSPLHF. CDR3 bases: TGTGCCAGCCACGCGGATTCACCCCTCCACTTT.

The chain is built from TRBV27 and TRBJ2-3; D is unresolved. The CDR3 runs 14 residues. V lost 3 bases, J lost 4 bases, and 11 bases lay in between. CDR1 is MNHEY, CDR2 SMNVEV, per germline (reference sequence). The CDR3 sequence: CASSFGMSADTQYF. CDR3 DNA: TGTGCCAGCAGTTTTGGAATGAGCGCAGATACGCAGTATTTT.

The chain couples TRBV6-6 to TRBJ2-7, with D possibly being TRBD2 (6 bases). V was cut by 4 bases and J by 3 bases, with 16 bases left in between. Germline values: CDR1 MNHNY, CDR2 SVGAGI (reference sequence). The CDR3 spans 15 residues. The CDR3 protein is CASSSFSGGNYEQYF. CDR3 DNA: TGTGCCAGCAGTTCCTTCTCCGGGGGTAACTACGAGCAGTACTTC.

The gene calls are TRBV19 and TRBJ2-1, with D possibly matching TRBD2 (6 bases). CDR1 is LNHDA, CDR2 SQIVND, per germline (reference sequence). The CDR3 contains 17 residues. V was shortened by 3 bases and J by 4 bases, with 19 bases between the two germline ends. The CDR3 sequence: CASSMGGTTTAYNEQFF. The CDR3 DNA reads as TGTGCCAGTAGTATGGGGGGTACTACCACCGCTTACAATGAGCAGTTCTTC. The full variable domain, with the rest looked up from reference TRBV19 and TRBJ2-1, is DGGITQSPKYLFRKEGQNVTLSCEQNLNHDAMYWYRQDPGQGLRLIYYSQIVNDFQKGDIAEGYSVSREKKESFPLTVTSAQKNPTAFYLCASSMGGTTTAYNEQFFGPGTRLTVL.

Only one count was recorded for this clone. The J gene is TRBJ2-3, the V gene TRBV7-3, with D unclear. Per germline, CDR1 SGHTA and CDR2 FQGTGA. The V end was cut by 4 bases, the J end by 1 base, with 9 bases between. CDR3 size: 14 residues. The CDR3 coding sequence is TGTGCCAGCAGCTCCGGGTTTGGCACAGATACGCAGTATTTT. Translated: CASSSGFGTDTQYF.

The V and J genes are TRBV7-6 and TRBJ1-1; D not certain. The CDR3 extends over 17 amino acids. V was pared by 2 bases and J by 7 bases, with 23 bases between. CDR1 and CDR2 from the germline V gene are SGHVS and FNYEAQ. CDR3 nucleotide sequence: TGTGCCAGCAGCTTAAATCGGGATCAGACGCTGTGGGATGAAGCTTTCTTT. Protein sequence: CASSLNRDQTLWDEAFF.

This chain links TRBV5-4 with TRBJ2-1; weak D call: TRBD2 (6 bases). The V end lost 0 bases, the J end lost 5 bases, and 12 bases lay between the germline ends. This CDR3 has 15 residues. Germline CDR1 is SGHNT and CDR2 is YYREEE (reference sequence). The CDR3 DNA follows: TGTGCCAGCAGCTTGGGACTAGAAGTCCACAATGAGCAGTTCTTC. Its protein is CASSLGLEVHNEQFF. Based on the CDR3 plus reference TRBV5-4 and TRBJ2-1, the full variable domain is ETGVTQSPTHLIKTRGQQVTLRCSSQSGHNTVSWYQQALGQGPQFIFQYYREEENGRGNFPPRFSGLQFPNYSSELNVNALELDDSALYLCASSLGLEVHNEQFFGPGTRLTVL.

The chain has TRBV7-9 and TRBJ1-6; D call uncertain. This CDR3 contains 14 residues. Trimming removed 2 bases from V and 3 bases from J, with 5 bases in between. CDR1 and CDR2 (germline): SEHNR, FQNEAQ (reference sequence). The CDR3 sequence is CASSLPNYNSPLHF. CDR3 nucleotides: TGTGCCAGCAGCTTACCCAACTATAATTCACCCCTCCACTTT.

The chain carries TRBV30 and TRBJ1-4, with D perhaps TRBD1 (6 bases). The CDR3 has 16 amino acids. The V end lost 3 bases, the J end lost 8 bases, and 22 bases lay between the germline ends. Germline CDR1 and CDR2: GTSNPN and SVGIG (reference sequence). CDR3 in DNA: TGTGCCTGGAGCACCCTAGCAGTACGGGGGGCGGAAAAACTGTTTTTT. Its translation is CAWSTLAVRGAEKLFF.

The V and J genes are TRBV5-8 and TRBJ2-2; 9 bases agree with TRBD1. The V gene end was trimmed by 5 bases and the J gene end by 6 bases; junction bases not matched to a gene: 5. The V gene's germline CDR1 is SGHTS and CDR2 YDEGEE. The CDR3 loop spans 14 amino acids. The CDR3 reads CASRPGQGPGELFF. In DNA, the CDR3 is TGTGCCAGCAGACCGGGACAGGGACCCGGGGAGCTGTTTTTT.

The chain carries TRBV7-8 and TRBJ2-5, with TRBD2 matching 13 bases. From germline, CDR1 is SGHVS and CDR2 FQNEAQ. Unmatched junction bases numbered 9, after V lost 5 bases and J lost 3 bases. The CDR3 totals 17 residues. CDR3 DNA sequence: TGTGCCAGCAGCAGAACTGAAGGACTAGCGGGGGAAGAGACCCAGTACTTC. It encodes CASSRTEGLAGEETQYF.

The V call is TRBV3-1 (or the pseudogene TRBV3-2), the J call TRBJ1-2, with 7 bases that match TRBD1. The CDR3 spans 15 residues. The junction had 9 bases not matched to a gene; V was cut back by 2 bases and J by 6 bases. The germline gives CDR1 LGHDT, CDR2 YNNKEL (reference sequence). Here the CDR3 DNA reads TGTGCCAGCAGCCAAAGTGACAGGGTTAGAAATGGCTACACCTTC. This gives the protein CASSQSDRVRNGYTF.